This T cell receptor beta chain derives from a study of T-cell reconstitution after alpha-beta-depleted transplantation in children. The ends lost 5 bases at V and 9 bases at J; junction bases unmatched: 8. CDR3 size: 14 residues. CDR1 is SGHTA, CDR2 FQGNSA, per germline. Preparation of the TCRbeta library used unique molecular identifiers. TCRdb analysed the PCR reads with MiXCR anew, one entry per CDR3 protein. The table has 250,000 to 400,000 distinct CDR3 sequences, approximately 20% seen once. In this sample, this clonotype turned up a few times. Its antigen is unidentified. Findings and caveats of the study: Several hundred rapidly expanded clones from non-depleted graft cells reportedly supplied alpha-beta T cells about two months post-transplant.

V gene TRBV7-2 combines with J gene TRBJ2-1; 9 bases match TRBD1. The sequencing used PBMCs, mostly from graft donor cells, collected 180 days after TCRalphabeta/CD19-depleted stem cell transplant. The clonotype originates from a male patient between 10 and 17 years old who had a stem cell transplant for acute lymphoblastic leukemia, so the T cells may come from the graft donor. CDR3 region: CASSTVGTGREQFF. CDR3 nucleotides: TGTGCCAGCAGCACCGTGGGGACAGGGCGTGAGCAGTTCTTC.